The present T cell receptor (beta chain) was sequenced within a study of beta chain features in type 1 diabetes. Whole-study context: Healthy donors and patients had similar age, gender and cell yields. Notes on the study in general: Shorter templates may be favored by PCR, equally so in patients and controls.

Of note for this clone: As yet, its antigen is unknown.

Expressed TCRB transcripts were sequenced because the entire RNA isolate underwent reverse transcription. Repertoires were generated with immunoSEQ multiplex PCR, while TCRdb's copy carries only in-frame clones and drops some. This table holds roughly 230,000 clones, 9.6% found once. Averaging roughly 0.12 L, one heparinised blood draw came from each individual donor. It was via CD45RO/CCR7/CD25/CD127/CD95/CD27 that CD4+ naive, central memory, regulatory and stem cell-like memory cells were sorted. Deletions cut 3 bases from V and 0 bases from J, with 11 bases between. This CDR3 is built from 15 residues. Germline CDR1 is MNHEY and CDR2 is SMNVEV (reference sequence).

Source material: naive CD4+ T cells from blood. The receptor's source is a young woman in good health. The chain links TRBV27 to TRBJ1-2, with a weak D call TRBD1 (5 bases). CDR3 nucleotide sequence: TGTGCCAGCAGTTTCGGGGGTTCGACTAACTATGGCTACACCTTC. The encoded protein is CASSFGGSTNYGYTF.